This T cell receptor beta chain originates from a study of T cell clones after liver transplantation. The junction had 10 bases not matched to a gene; V was cut back by 4 bases and J by 4 bases. The CDR3 loop spans 15 amino acids. CDR1 and CDR2 from the germline V gene are SGHDT and YYEEEE. Sequenced by immunoSEQ multiplex PCR; TCRdb stores in-frame clones only, minus some. The table shows some 120,000 clones, with 90% occurring only once. Sequenced material: CD4+ T cells from blood, taken 12 months after liver transplant. J is TRBJ2-5 and V is TRBV5-6; 7 bases are a match to TRBD2. This TCR was recovered from a human patient who received a liver transplant. Some T cells may be transferred from the graft donor. The CDR3 spells CASSMSGTLGETQYF. The CDR3 DNA reads as TGTGCCAGCAGCATGAGCGGGACCCTCGGAGAGACCCAGTACTTC.